The 32 T cell receptor beta chains below come from one sample, sequenced in a study of cytomegalovirus exposure and HLA in healthy donors. The primer mix had 60 Vbeta and 13 Jbeta primers. Method: immunoSEQ multiplex PCR; TCRdb's copy keeps in-frame clones and lacks some. The repertoire holds approximately 120,000 clones, with 83% as singletons. Material: PBMCs. The receptors originated from a man younger than 35 in good health and CMV-seropositive.

V usage is TRBV10-2 and J usage is TRBJ2-3; 7 nucleotides align to TRBD2. The V and J ends lost 6 bases and 7 bases, in that order; junction bases with no gene match: 13. CDR1 is WSHSY and CDR2 is SAAADI in the germline V gene. This CDR3 contains 15 residues. CDR3 coding DNA: TGCGCCAGCAGACCCGGACTAGAACCCCCCCATACGCAGTATTTT. It codes for CASRPGLEPPHTQYF.

The chain combines TRBV28 with TRBJ1-2, with D possibly matching TRBD1 (6 bases). V was pared by 7 bases and J by 2 bases, with 11 bases between. The CDR3 contains 13 residues. The germline gives CDR1 MDHEN, CDR2 SYDVKM. This CDR3 reads CASTDRPNYGYTF. DNA for the CDR3: TGTGCCAGCACTGACAGGCCGAACTATGGCTACACCTTC.

In DNA, the CDR3 is TGTGCCAGCAGTTCGACAGACTCTGGGGCCAACGTCCTGACTTTC. Translated: CASSSTDSGANVLTF. The chain is built from TRBV27 and TRBJ2-6, with D perhaps matching TRBD1 (5 bases). V lost 4 bases, J lost 0 bases, and 7 bases lay in between. CDR3 length: 15 amino acids. CDR1 is MNHEY, CDR2 SMNVEV, per germline (reference sequence).

CDR3 protein: CASSPSQGGADTQYF. The CDR3 DNA follows: TGTGCCAGCTCACCAAGCCAGGGAGGGGCAGATACGCAGTATTTT. V usage is TRBV18 and J usage is TRBJ2-3, with 7 bases aligning to TRBD2. Germline CDR1 is KGHSH and CDR2 is LQKENI. The V and J ends lost 2 bases and 4 bases, in that order; junction bases with no gene match: 6. This CDR3 has 15 amino acids.

This clone was observed a single time. The chain is built from TRBV7-6 and TRBJ2-5, with a possible D match to TRBD2 (6 bases). This CDR3 is 17 amino acids long. Between the trimmed V and J ends, which lost 8 bases and 0 bases, there was a span of 22 bases. Germline V gives CDR1 SGHVS, CDR2 FNYEAQ. The CDR3 nucleotides read TGTGCCAGCGGAGGGGTCCCCAAACGTAGGTACCAAGAGACCCAGTACTTC. Protein sequence: CASGGVPKRRYQETQYF.

The chain is built from TRBV5-4 and TRBJ2-2; D ambiguous. The CDR3 length is 14 residues. Looked up from germline, CDR1 is SGHNT and CDR2 is YYREEE (reference sequence). Deletions cut 3 bases from V and 4 bases from J, with 10 bases between. The CDR3 loop reads CASSSERGTGELFF. CDR3 sequence (DNA): TGTGCCAGCAGCTCAGAGCGAGGCACCGGGGAGCTGTTTTTT.

The genes are TRBV7-2 and TRBJ1-5, with D perhaps TRBD1 (5 bases). Per the germline V gene, CDR1 is SGHTA and CDR2 is FQGNSA. V was cut by 5 bases and J by 7 bases, with 12 bases left in between. The CDR3 is 13 amino acids. This CDR3 is CASSPWGDQPQHF. The CDR3 DNA follows: TGTGCCAGCAGCCCTTGGGGGGACCAGCCCCAGCATTTT.

This sequence joins TRBV29-1 and TRBJ2-3; D not certain. CDR1 SQVTM and CDR2 ANQGSEA come from the germline V gene. The CDR3 covers 12 residues. Trimming took off 6 bases at V and 6 bases at J, with 13 bases between the two ends. The CDR3 sequence is CSVHATLDTQYF. The CDR3 coding sequence is TGCAGCGTCCACGCTACCCTGGATACGCAGTATTTT.

The chain uses TRBV5-1 and TRBJ1-1; 8 positions match TRBD1. V shed 4 bases, J shed 5 bases, and the junction held 7 bases outside the gene matches. In germline, CDR1 is SGHRS, CDR2 YFSETQ. This CDR3 is built from 14 residues. The CDR3 loop is CASSPRTGRTEAFF. The CDR3 DNA sequence: TGCGCCAGCAGCCCCCGGACAGGGAGGACTGAAGCTTTCTTT.

The V call is TRBV29-1, the J call TRBJ1-1, with 8 nucleotides matching TRBD1. Germline CDR1 SQVTM, CDR2 ANQGSEA. The CDR3 totals 13 residues. Trimming took 6 bases from V and 5 from J; bases not matched to a gene: 8. The CDR3 region is CSVAQGERTEAFF. The CDR3 coding sequence is TGCAGCGTGGCACAGGGGGAAAGGACTGAAGCTTTCTTT. Based on the CDR3 plus reference TRBV29-1 and TRBJ1-1, the full variable domain is SAVISQKPSRDICQRGTSLTIQCQVDSQVTMMFWYRQQPGQSLTLIATANQGSEATYESGFVIDKFPISRPNLTFSTLTVSNMSPEDSSIYLCSVAQGERTEAFFGQGTRLTVV.

V and J are TRBV4-1 and TRBJ2-7; 11 nucleotides line up with TRBD1. Germline CDR1 and CDR2: MGHRA and YSYEKL. CDR3 length equals 16 residues. V dropped 0 bases and J dropped 4; count of bases not matched to a gene: 5. CDR3 coding DNA: TGCGCCAGCAGCCAAGATTCTGGGACAGGGGGATACGAGCAGTACTTC. Translating it yields CASSQDSGTGGYEQYF.

This clone was recorded only once. The rearrangement joins TRBV7-3 to TRBJ2-2; D is possibly TRBD2 (5 bases). The V end was cut by 4 bases, the J end by 1 base, with 10 bases between. CDR3 length: 15 residues. Germline V gene sequence: CDR1 SGHTA, CDR2 FQGTGA. CDR3 residues: CASSSGLGNTGELFF. In nucleotides, the CDR3 is TGTGCCAGCAGCTCTGGACTGGGGAACACCGGGGAGCTGTTTTTT. Looking up the rest from reference TRBV7-3 and TRBJ2-2 gives the full variable domain: GAGVSQTPSNKVTEKGKYVELRCDPISGHTALYWYRQSLGQGPEFLIYFQGTGAADDSGLPNDRFFAVRPEGSVSTLKIQRTERGDSAVYLCASSSGLGNTGELFFGEGSRLTVL.

The rearrangement uses TRBV5-1 and TRBJ1-4, with 7 nucleotides matching TRBD1. The V gene end was trimmed by 0 bases and the J gene end by 8 bases; junction bases not matched to a gene: 7. The CDR3 is 15 amino acids. Germline lookup yields CDR1 SGHRS and CDR2 YFSETQ. CDR3 DNA sequence: TGCGCCAGCAGCTTGGGAGACAGGGCGGGGGAAAAACTGTTTTTT. Translation gives CASSLGDRAGEKLFF.

V is TRBV5-4 and J is TRBJ1-1; D gene unclear. The CDR3 spans 16 residues. Germline lookup yields CDR1 SGHNT and CDR2 YYREEE (reference sequence). Trimming removed 3 bases from V and 2 bases from J, with 17 bases in between. The DNA for the CDR3 is TGTGCCAGCAGCTCAGGATTAAACATAATTAACACTGAAGCTTTCTTT. Protein sequence: CASSSGLNIINTEAFF.

This clone was counted only a few times. The chain uses TRBV5-1 and TRBJ2-2, with TRBD1 identical over 10 bases. CDR1 and CDR2 (germline): SGHRS, YFSETQ. Germline trimming cut 4 bases from V and 4 bases from J; bases unmatched to any gene: 4. This CDR3 has 15 residues. The CDR3 loop reads CASSQGQGTTGELFF. The DNA for the CDR3 is TGCGCCAGCAGCCAGGGACAGGGGACCACCGGGGAGCTGTTTTTT.

V usage is TRBV5-1 and J usage is TRBJ2-1, with 12 bases identical to TRBD1. Trimming took 5 bases from V and 8 from J; bases not matched to a gene: 14. Germline CDR1 and CDR2: SGHRS and YFSETQ. The CDR3 is made up of 17 amino acids. The CDR3 protein is CASRGSGTGGVLDEQFF. CDR3 sequence (DNA): TGCGCCAGCAGAGGTAGCGGGACAGGGGGCGTTTTGGATGAGCAGTTCTTC.

This clone has just one count. The rearrangement uses TRBV6-1 and TRBJ2-5; TRBD2 agrees at 10 bases. Germline trimming cut 1 base from V and 3 bases from J; bases unmatched to any gene: 17. The CDR3 length is 20 residues. The germline CDR1 and CDR2 sequences are MNHNS and SASEGT. CDR3 residues: CASSEVPLAGAPFDKETQYF. The CDR3 DNA reads TGTGCCAGCAGTGAAGTACCGCTAGCGGGGGCCCCTTTCGACAAAGAGACCCAGTACTTC.

The gene calls are TRBV7-9 and TRBJ2-7; 8 nucleotides align to TRBD1. Unmatched junction bases numbered 8, after V lost 1 base and J lost 6 bases. Germline lookup yields CDR1 SEHNR and CDR2 FQNEAQ (reference sequence). The length of the CDR3 is 15 residues. The CDR3, as DNA: TGTGCCAGCAGCTTAGGCAGGGGGCGCCCCTCCGAGCAGTACTTC. This encodes CASSLGRGRPSEQYF.

The chain recombines TRBV10-1 with TRBJ1-6; 11 bases are a match to TRBD1. The CDR3 sequence is 15 residues long. CDR1 is WNHNN, CDR2 SYGVQD, per germline (reference sequence). V was clipped by 0 bases and J by 9 bases; unmatched bases: 1. CDR3 coding DNA: TGCGCCAGCAGTGAGTCGGGGACAGGGGGTTCACCCCTCCACTTT. The encoded protein is CASSESGTGGSPLHF.

This sequence joins TRBV13 and TRBJ2-3; TRBD2 agrees at 15 bases. This CDR3 is built from 17 residues. V gave up 4 bases and J gave up 6 bases; unmatched junction bases: 8. CDR1 is PRHDT, CDR2 FYEKMQ, per germline (reference sequence). This CDR3 reads CASSSRGLAGGGDTQYF. DNA of the CDR3: TGTGCCAGCAGCTCTCGGGGACTAGCGGGGGGCGGGGATACGCAGTATTTT.

J is TRBJ2-3 and V is TRBV30; a weak D match, TRBD2 (6 bases). The CDR3 loop spans 13 amino acids. Per germline, CDR1 GTSNPN and CDR2 SVGIG (reference sequence). V was pared by 3 bases and J by 5 bases, with 12 bases between. The CDR3 is CAWSVGGGDTQYF. CDR3 nucleotide sequence: TGTGCCTGGAGCGTCGGGGGTGGAGATACGCAGTATTTT.

The chain links TRBV6-5 to TRBJ2-7, with a possible D match to TRBD2 (6 bases). The CDR3 contains 16 residues. Trimming cost V 0 bases and J 0 bases, with 12 bases left between them. CDR1 MNHEY and CDR2 SVGAGI come from the germline V gene. The CDR3 sequence: CASSYSTLGGSYEQYF. The CDR3 DNA reads as TGTGCCAGCAGTTACTCGACTCTGGGGGGCTCCTACGAGCAGTACTTC.

This clone turned up a few times. The chain combines TRBV10-1 with TRBJ2-7, with TRBD2 matching over 11 bases. The CDR3 is 15 residues long. The ends lost 4 bases at V and 1 base at J; junction bases unmatched: 3. Germline V gives CDR1 WNHNN, CDR2 SYGVQD (reference sequence). This CDR3 reads CASSGGLAGSYEQYF. CDR3 DNA sequence: TGCGCCAGCAGTGGCGGACTAGCGGGTTCCTACGAGCAGTACTTC.

This clone was seen only a few times. CDR3 DNA sequence: TGTGCCAGCAGTTTGGTTAGCGGGGGATCCGGGGAGCTGTTTTTT. Translating gives CASSLVSGGSGELFF. This chain uses TRBV28 with TRBJ2-2; TRBD2 agrees at 9 bases. The V segment lost 3 bases and the J segment 6 bases; nucleotides outside the gene matches: 5. Germline assignment: CDR1 MDHEN and CDR2 SYDVKM. CDR3 length: 15 amino acids.

Here the CDR3 reads CASSGDRVDYGYTF. DNA for the CDR3: TGTGCCAGCAGCGGAGACAGGGTGGACTATGGCTACACCTTC. This chain uses TRBV9 with TRBJ1-2; 7 nucleotides agree with TRBD1. Germline-derived CDR1 and CDR2 are SGDLS and YYNGEE. CDR3 length equals 14 residues. J gave up 3 bases and V 3 bases, and 5 bases lay outside the gene matches.

This chain links TRBV5-6 with TRBJ2-3, with 10 bases aligning to TRBD2. The CDR3 runs 16 residues. With V trimmed by 2 bases and J by 2 bases, 5 bases remained unmatched. CDR1 SGHDT and CDR2 YYEEEE come from the germline V gene. The CDR3: CASSLSGGASTDTQYF. CDR3 in DNA: TGTGCCAGCAGCTTAAGCGGGGGGGCCTCCACAGATACGCAGTATTTT.

This chain joins TRBV7-9 and TRBJ2-7; tentative D call: TRBD2 (7 bases). V was cut by 5 bases and J by 3 bases, with 11 bases left in between. CDR1 and CDR2 (germline): SEHNR, FQNEAQ (reference sequence). The CDR3 consists of 13 residues. CDR3 DNA: TGTGCCAGCAGCATAGGGGGGGGCTACGAGCAGTACTTC. Translation gives CASSIGGGYEQYF. The variable domain in full, completed from reference TRBV7-9 and TRBJ2-7, reads DTGVSQNPRHKITKRGQNVTFRCDPISEHNRLYWYRQTLGQGPEFLTYFQNEAQLEKSRLLSDRFSAERPKGSFSTLEIQRTEQGDSAMYLCASSIGGGYEQYFGPGTRLTVT.

The chain has TRBV29-1 and TRBJ2-5; possible D gene TRBD2, 7 bases. Germline CDR1 SQVTM, CDR2 ANQGSEA. The CDR3 sequence is 12 residues long. V was shortened by 5 bases and J by 4 bases, with 11 bases between the two germline ends. CDR3 nucleotide sequence: TGCAGCGTTAGGGGGGGGAGAGAGACCCAGTACTTC. It translates to CSVRGGRETQYF.

The V and J genes are TRBV5-3 and TRBJ2-3; 15 bases are shared with TRBD2. TRBV5-3 is treated as an ORF (open reading frame) with a function not yet certain. CDR3 length: 15 residues. V shed 4 bases, J shed 6 bases, and the junction held 3 bases outside the gene matches. This CDR3 reads CARSIGLAGGDTQYF. CDR3 DNA sequence: TGTGCCAGAAGCATTGGACTAGCGGGGGGGGATACGCAGTATTTT.

The chain carries TRBV7-2 and TRBJ2-7, with D perhaps TRBD2 (7 bases). The CDR3 runs to 14 residues. Trimming removed 1 base at V and 2 bases at J, with 9 bases between. Germline V lookup: CDR1 SGHTA, CDR2 FQGNSA. The CDR3 region has the DNA TGTGCCAGCAGCTTAGACGGGGGGCCCTACGAGCAGTACTTC. It codes for CASSLDGGPYEQYF.

This rearrangement joins TRBV2 to TRBJ1-1; TRBD1 matches at 9 bases. Trimming cost V 8 bases and J 3 bases; bases outside gene matches: 4. Germline-derived CDR1 and CDR2 are SNHLY and FYNNEI. The CDR3 contains 13 residues. CDR3 sequence: CASGQGIDTEAFF. The CDR3 DNA sequence: TGTGCCAGCGGACAGGGGATCGACACTGAAGCTTTCTTT.

The gene calls are TRBV18 and TRBJ1-5, with a possible D match to TRBD1 (5 bases). The CDR3 runs 16 residues. Per germline, CDR1 KGHSH and CDR2 LQKENI. V dropped 6 bases and J dropped 0 bases, with 15 bases sitting between them. The CDR3 DNA reads as TGTGCCAGCTCCGACCGGGGGGAGACTAGCAATCAGCCCCAGCATTTT. It yields the protein CASSDRGETSNQPQHF.